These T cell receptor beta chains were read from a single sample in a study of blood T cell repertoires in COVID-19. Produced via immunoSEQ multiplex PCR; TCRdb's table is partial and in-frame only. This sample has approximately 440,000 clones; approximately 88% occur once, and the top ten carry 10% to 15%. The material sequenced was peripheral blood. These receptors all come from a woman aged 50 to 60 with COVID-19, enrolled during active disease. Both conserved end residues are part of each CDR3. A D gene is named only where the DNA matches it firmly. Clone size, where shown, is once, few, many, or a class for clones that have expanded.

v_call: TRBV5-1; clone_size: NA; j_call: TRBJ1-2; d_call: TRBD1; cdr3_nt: TGCGCCAGCAGCAGGGGACAGGGGCGAGGCTATGGCTACACCTTC; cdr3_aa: CASSRGQGRGYGYTF
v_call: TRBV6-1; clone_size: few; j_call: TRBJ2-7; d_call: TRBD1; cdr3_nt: TGTGCCAGCAGTGACTGGCTCCGGACAGGGGTCTACGAGCAGTACTTC; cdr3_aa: CASSDWLRTGVYEQYF
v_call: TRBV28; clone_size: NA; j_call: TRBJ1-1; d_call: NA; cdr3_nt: TGTGCCAGCAGCCCGGCAGGGTTGAACACTGAAGCTTTCTTT; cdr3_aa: CASSPAGLNTEAFF
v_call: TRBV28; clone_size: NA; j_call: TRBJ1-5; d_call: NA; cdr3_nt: TGTGCCAGCAGTCCCACTAGAGGCAATCAGCCCCAGCATTTT; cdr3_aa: CASSPTRGNQPQHF
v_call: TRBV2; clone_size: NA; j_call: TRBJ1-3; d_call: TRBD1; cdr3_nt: TGTGCCAGCAGGACAGGGGCTGGAAACACCATATATTTT; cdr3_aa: CASRTGAGNTIYF
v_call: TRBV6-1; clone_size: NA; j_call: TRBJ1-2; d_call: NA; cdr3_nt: TGTGCCAGCAGTGAAGGAAGGGGCGGCACCTTC; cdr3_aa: CASSEGRGGTF
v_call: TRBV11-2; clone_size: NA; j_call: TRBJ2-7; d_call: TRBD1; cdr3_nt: TGTGCCAGCAGCTTAGTAGAGGGGGCAGGTGAGCAGTACTTC; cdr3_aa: CASSLVEGAGEQYF
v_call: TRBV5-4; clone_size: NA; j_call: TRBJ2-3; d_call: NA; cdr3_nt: TGTGCCAGCAGCTTGGACACTCGGCGGACAGATACGCAGTATTTT; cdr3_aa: CASSLDTRRTDTQYF
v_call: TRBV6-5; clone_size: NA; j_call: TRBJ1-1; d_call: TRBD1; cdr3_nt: TGTGCCAGCAGGGACAGGGGGAGAACAGCTTTCTTT; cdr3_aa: CASRDRGRTAFF
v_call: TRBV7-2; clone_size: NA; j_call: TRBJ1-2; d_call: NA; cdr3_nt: TGTGCCAGCAGCTTACGGGGGGCTCCACCCACCTTC; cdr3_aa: CASSLRGAPPTF
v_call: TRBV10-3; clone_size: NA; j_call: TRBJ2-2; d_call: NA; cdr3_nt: TGTGCCATCAGTGCTAGTGAACACACCGGGGAGCTGTTTTTT; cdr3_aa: CAISASEHTGELFF
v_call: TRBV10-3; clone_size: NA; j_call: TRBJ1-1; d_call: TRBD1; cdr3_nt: TGTGCCATCAGTCCAACAGGGGGTAACACTGAAGCTTTCTTT; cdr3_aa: CAISPTGGNTEAFF
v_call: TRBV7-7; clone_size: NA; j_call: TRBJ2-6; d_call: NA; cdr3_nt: TGTGCCAGCAGCCCCTCAGGGCTCCCCGGGGCCAACGTCCTGACTTTC; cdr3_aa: CASSPSGLPGANVLTF
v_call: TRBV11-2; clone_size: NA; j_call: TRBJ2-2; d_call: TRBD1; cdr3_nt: TGTGCCAGCAGCATGGGACAGGGGGCGACCGGGGAGCTGTTTTTT; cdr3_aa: CASSMGQGATGELFF
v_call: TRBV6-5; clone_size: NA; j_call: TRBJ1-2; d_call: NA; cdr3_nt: TGTGCCAGCACGGCACGGGGGGATGGGGACTATGGCTACACCTTC; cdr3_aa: CASTARGDGDYGYTF
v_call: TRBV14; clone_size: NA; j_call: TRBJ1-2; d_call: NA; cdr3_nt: TGTGCCAGCAGCCAAGGAGGGGGCTATGGCTACACCTTC; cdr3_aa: CASSQGGGYGYTF
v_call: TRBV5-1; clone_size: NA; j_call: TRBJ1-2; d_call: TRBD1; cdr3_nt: TGCGCCAGCAGCTTGGTAGGGGGCGGGCATGGCTACACCTTC; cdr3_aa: CASSLVGGGHGYTF